The T cell receptor beta chain described here comes from a study of cytomegalovirus exposure and HLA in healthy donors. Study-wide findings and caveats: About 87% or about 30% of the time was how often most TCR beta V segments were productive, according to an earlier analysis. Diagnosis of cytomegalovirus status made by the classifier reportedly showed high specificity and sensitivity. Among TCR beta chains, those listed as cytomegalovirus-associated numbered over 150.

This CDR3 comprises 12 residues. J gave up 7 bases and V 6 bases, and 5 bases lay outside the gene matches. Points on this clone: Its antigen is still unknown.

The PCR was carried out with 60 Vbeta primers and 13 Jbeta primers. Sequenced by immunoSEQ multiplex PCR; TCRdb stores in-frame clones only, minus some. The table lists about 140,000 clones, 75% to 90% of them singletons. Sequencing was carried out using PBMCs. J is TRBJ1-1 and V is TRBV5-3; 8 bases match TRBD1. TRBV5-3 qualifies as an ORF whose function is uncertain. This clonotype was obtained from a female donor in good health and CMV-seronegative. The chain's CDR3 is CARNIQGGEAFF. The CDR3 bases are TGTGCCAGAAACATACAGGGGGGTGAAGCTTTCTTT.